The clone carrying this TCR beta chain showed up just a few times. The source of the sample is a study of blood T cells in healthy people across ages. A J-beta primer mix and a sample-barcoded 5' primer were used in a second PCR of roughly 6 to 11 cycles. From the 5' RACE reads, TCRdb called clonotypes with MiXCR, one entry per CDR3 protein. The sample holds some 1,800,000 distinct CDR3 sequences, approximately 39% seen once. The sequence was obtained from a human donor in good health. Source material: blood.

The DNA for the CDR3 is TGTGCCAGCAGCCTTCAAGGACAGGATCCTTATGGCTACACCTTC. Translating it yields CASSLQGQDPYGYTF. The chain employs TRBV7-2 and TRBJ1-2; TRBD1 aligns across 7 bases. This CDR3 region has 15 residues. The trim removed 5 bases at V and 5 bases at J, leaving 11 bases unmatched. Germline values: CDR1 SGHTA, CDR2 FQGNSA. The full variable domain, its missing parts supplied by reference TRBV7-2 and TRBJ1-2, is GAGVSQSPSNKVTEKGKDVELRCDPISGHTALYWYRQSLGQGLEFLIYFQGNSAPDKSGLPSDRFSAERTGGSVSTLTIQRTQQEDSAVYLCASSLQGQDPYGYTFGSGTRLTVV.